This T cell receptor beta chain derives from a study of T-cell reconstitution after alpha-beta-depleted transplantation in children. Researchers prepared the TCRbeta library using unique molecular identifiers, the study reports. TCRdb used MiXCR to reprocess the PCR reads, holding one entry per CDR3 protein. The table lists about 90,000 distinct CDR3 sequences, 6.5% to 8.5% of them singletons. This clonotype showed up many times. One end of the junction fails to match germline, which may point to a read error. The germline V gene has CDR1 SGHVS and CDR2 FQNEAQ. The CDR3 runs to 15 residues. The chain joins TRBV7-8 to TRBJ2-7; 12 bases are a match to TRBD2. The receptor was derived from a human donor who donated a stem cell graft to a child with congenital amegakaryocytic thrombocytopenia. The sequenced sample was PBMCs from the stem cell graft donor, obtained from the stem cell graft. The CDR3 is CASSLAGGPSYEQYF. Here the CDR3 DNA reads TGTGCCAGCAGCCTAGCGGGGGGGCCTTCCTACGAGCAGTACTTC.